The source of this T cell receptor beta chain is a study of Graves' ophthalmopathy and Graves' hyperthyroidism. This CDR3 region has 10 residues. Germline V gene lookup returns CDR1 LNHNV and CDR2 YYDKDF (reference sequence). Trimming took 3 bases from V and 13 from J, leaving 7 bases between them. Scientists amplified the TCR beta CDR3 regions from RNA transcripts. Second-round multiplex PCR came after a first-round RT-PCR that employed HTBI primers. TCRdb processed the multiplex PCR reads anew with MiXCR; each CDR3 protein has one entry. The repertoire holds around 660,000 distinct CDR3 sequences, with roughly two fifths as singletons.

Sequencing was performed on peripheral blood. The clonotype comes from an adult man with Graves' ophthalmopathy. The V call is TRBV15, the J call TRBJ1-5; D perhaps matches TRBD1 (6 bases). CDR3 protein: CATSSRGQHF. The CDR3 bases are TGTGCCACCAGCAGCAGGGGACAGCATTTT.